The 29 T cell receptor beta chains listed next were all sequenced from one sample in a study of blood T cell repertoires in COVID-19. The data were produced by immunoSEQ multiplex PCR, yet TCRdb's version contains in-frame clones alone and is incomplete. This sample has 35,000 to 45,000 clones; around four fifths occur once, and the top ten carry around two fifths. Sequencing was carried out using peripheral blood. These receptor sequences come from a human donor in a cohort sampled during active or convalescent COVID-19. The donor label of this sample is uncertain.

This clone has a single count. The chain is built from TRBV9 and TRBJ2-7; TRBD2 is a possible D gene (6 bases). V lost 4 bases, J lost 3 bases, and 17 bases lay in between. The CDR3 contains 15 residues. Germline V gives CDR1 SGDLS, CDR2 YYNGEE. The CDR3 DNA sequence: TGTGCCAGCAGCCCCCGCGGGAACAATTACTACGAGCAGTACTTC. Encoded protein: CASSPRGNNYYEQYF.

This chain uses TRBV5-4 with TRBJ1-1; 9 bases match TRBD1. Germline V gives CDR1 SGHNT, CDR2 YYREEE (reference sequence). The CDR3 runs to 17 residues. Trimming at V came to 4 bases and at J to 0 bases, leaving 10 bases not matched to a gene. The CDR3, as DNA: TGTGCCAGCAGCCCCAAACCGGGACAGGGTGTGAACACTGAAGCTTTCTTT. It is translated as CASSPKPGQGVNTEAFF.

The chain joins TRBV19 to TRBJ2-5; maybe TRBD1 (6 bases). CDR3 size: 13 residues. Between the trimmed V and J ends, which lost 4 bases and 5 bases, there was a span of 11 bases. Germline values: CDR1 LNHDA, CDR2 SQIVND (reference sequence). CDR3 DNA sequence: TGTGCCAGTAGTACCAGGGGCAGTGAGACCCAGTACTTC. Protein product: CASSTRGSETQYF.

The rearrangement links TRBV7-8 to TRBJ2-5, with D perhaps matching TRBD2 (6 bases). Germline values: CDR1 SGHVS, CDR2 FQNEAQ. The V end lost 6 bases, the J end lost 1 base, and 9 bases lay between the germline ends. This CDR3 comprises 13 residues. CDR3 sequence: CASRRGAQETQYF. The DNA of the CDR3 is TGTGCCAGCAGGCGCGGGGCCCAAGAGACCCAGTACTTC.

This chain uses TRBV28 with TRBJ1-5; the D is unclear. V gave up 10 bases and J gave up 0 bases, with 13 bases separating them. In germline, CDR1 is MDHEN, CDR2 SYDVKM. The CDR3 length is 14 residues. This CDR3 is CAIQHSGSNQPQHF. CDR3 bases: TGTGCCATCCAACATTCAGGTAGCAATCAGCCCCAGCATTTT.

The chain carries TRBV19 and TRBJ2-6; a possible D gene is TRBD1 (6 bases). Deletions cut 10 bases from V and 2 bases from J, with 9 bases between. CDR3 size: 13 residues. Per the germline V gene, CDR1 is LNHDA and CDR2 is SQIVND (reference sequence). The DNA for the CDR3 is TGTGCCACCACAGGGACTGGGGCCAACGTCCTGACTTTC. It yields the protein CATTGTGANVLTF. The full variable domain, its missing parts supplied by reference TRBV19 and TRBJ2-6, is DGGITQSPKYLFRKEGQNVTLSCEQNLNHDAMYWYRQDPGQGLRLIYYSQIVNDFQKGDIAEGYSVSREKKESFPLTVTSAQKNPTAFYLCATTGTGANVLTFGAGSRLTVL.

V usage is TRBV19 and J usage is TRBJ1-3, with TRBD1 matching 7 bases. Trimming cost V 6 bases and J 8 bases; bases outside gene matches: 7. CDR1 is LNHDA, CDR2 SQIVND, per germline (reference sequence). The CDR3 consists of 13 residues. CDR3: CASSPTGVDTIYF. Here the CDR3 DNA reads TGTGCCAGTAGCCCAACAGGGGTGGACACCATATATTTT.

The chain carries TRBV9 and TRBJ1-1; TRBD1 aligns across 10 bases. The CDR3 spans 16 residues. Germline CDR1 reads SGDLS; CDR2 reads YYNGEE. V gave up 4 bases and J gave up 3 bases; unmatched junction bases: 9. This CDR3 reads CASSPAPDRGDTEAFF. CDR3 coding DNA: TGTGCCAGCAGCCCCGCCCCGGACAGGGGGGACACTGAAGCTTTCTTT.

CDR3 sequence reads: CASSRPPGQGYQPQHF. CDR3 DNA: TGTGCCAGTAGTCGTCCCCCGGGGCAGGGGTATCAGCCCCAGCATTTT. The chain employs TRBV19 and TRBJ1-5; D is perhaps TRBD1 (6 bases). V lost 5 bases, J lost 5 bases, and 19 bases lay in between. Germline V gene data show CDR1 as LNHDA and CDR2 as SQIVND (reference sequence). CDR3 length: 16 amino acids. The full variable domain, in which reference TRBV19 and TRBJ1-5 provide the parts outside the CDR3, is DGGITQSPKYLFRKEGQNVTLSCEQNLNHDAMYWYRQDPGQGLRLIYYSQIVNDFQKGDIAEGYSVSREKKESFPLTVTSAQKNPTAFYLCASSRPPGQGYQPQHFGDGTRLSIL.

The chain combines TRBV6-5 with TRBJ2-6; TRBD1 aligns across 9 bases. The CDR3 is 14 amino acids. The V gene end was trimmed by 8 bases and the J gene end by 12 bases; junction bases not matched to a gene: 11. Looked up from germline, CDR1 is MNHEY and CDR2 is SVGAGI. This CDR3 reads CASSGRNRGPVLTF. For the CDR3, the DNA is TGTGCCAGCTCCGGGCGGAACAGGGGGCCCGTCCTGACTTTC.

The chain employs TRBV5-6 and TRBJ2-1, with a tentative D call TRBD1 (7 bases). Germline assignment: CDR1 SGHDT and CDR2 YYEEEE. V was shortened by 3 bases and J by 4 bases, with 17 bases between the two germline ends. The CDR3 spans 16 residues. The CDR3 sequence: CASSSAGAGGYNEQFF. The CDR3 DNA follows: TGTGCCAGCAGCTCGGCAGGGGCAGGGGGGTACAATGAGCAGTTCTTC.

The chain employs TRBV24-1 and TRBJ2-1, with 10 bases identical to TRBD2. The CDR3 is 18 residues long. J lost 0 bases, V lost 3 bases, and 7 bases had no gene match. Germline CDR1 KGHDR, CDR2 SFDVKD. The DNA for the CDR3 is TGTGCCACCAGTGATCGGACTAGCGGTCGGGGCTCCTACAATGAGCAGTTCTTC. Translating gives CATSDRTSGRGSYNEQFF.

CDR3 protein: CASSVDQGNTGELFF. CDR3 nucleotides: TGTGCCAGCAGCGTAGATCAGGGGAACACCGGGGAGCTGTTTTTT. This chain joins TRBV9 and TRBJ2-2, with D tentatively TRBD1 (5 bases). Trimming removed 0 bases at V and 1 base at J, with 7 bases between. This CDR3 has 15 amino acids. CDR1 and CDR2 from the germline V gene are SGDLS and YYNGEE.

The count of this clone is one. J is TRBJ2-1 and V is TRBV9, with 13 bases aligning to TRBD2. V was clipped by 2 bases and J by 6 bases; unmatched bases: 2. The CDR3 spans 15 residues. Germline V gives CDR1 SGDLS, CDR2 YYNGEE. In DNA form, the CDR3 reads TGTGCCAGCAGCGTTACTAGCGGGAGGGGCAATGAGCAGTTCTTC. Amino acids: CASSVTSGRGNEQFF.

The gene calls are TRBV6-5 and TRBJ1-1; TRBD1 is a possible D gene (6 bases). V gave up 2 bases and J gave up 2 bases, with 12 bases separating them. CDR1 and CDR2 (germline): MNHEY, SVGAGI. This CDR3 is built from 15 residues. CDR3 nucleotide sequence: TGTGCCAGCAGTTACGGGGGAGGGGGAAACACTGAAGCTTTCTTT. Its protein is CASSYGGGGNTEAFF.

The chain has TRBV5-6 and TRBJ2-3; 8 positions match TRBD2. The V gene end was trimmed by 2 bases and the J gene end by 4 bases; junction bases not matched to a gene: 6. This CDR3 is 15 amino acids long. The germline V gene encodes CDR1 SGHDT and CDR2 YYEEEE. CDR3 amino acids: CASSFFTSGADTQYF. In nucleotides, the CDR3 is TGTGCCAGCAGCTTCTTTACTAGCGGAGCAGATACGCAGTATTTT.

The chain combines TRBV4-1 with TRBJ2-7, with 12 bases that match TRBD2. V lost 2 bases, J lost 4 bases, and 9 bases stayed unmatched. Germline V lookup: CDR1 MGHRA, CDR2 YSYEKL. The CDR3 consists of 17 residues. For the CDR3, the DNA is TGCGCCAGCAGCCAACTAGCGGGAGGGTCGATAGGTTACGAGCAGTACTTC. It encodes CASSQLAGGSIGYEQYF.

The rearrangement links TRBV6-6 to TRBJ2-3, with D tentatively TRBD2 (6 bases). Germline CDR1 and CDR2: MNHNY and SVGAGI (reference sequence). The CDR3 is 15 residues long. Trimming shortened V by 5 bases and J by 1 base, and 13 bases separated the two germline ends. CDR3 protein: CASSDLASGTDTQYF. CDR3 DNA sequence: TGTGCCAGCAGTGACCTAGCGTCGGGCACAGATACGCAGTATTTT.

This clone appeared a single time. The chain links TRBV11-3 to TRBJ2-7, with D uncertain. V shed 5 bases and J shed 3 bases, with 11 bases lying between them. The CDR3 runs to 13 residues. From germline, CDR1 is SGHNT and CDR2 YENEEA. For the CDR3, the DNA is TGTGCCAGCAGCATCACCCAGAACTACGAGCAGTACTTC. Translated, it gives CASSITQNYEQYF.

A single count supports this clone. The genes are TRBV6-5 and TRBJ1-5; no reliable D call. Trimming removed 0 bases at V and 2 bases at J, with 11 bases between. CDR1 and CDR2 from the germline V gene are MNHEY and SVGAGI. There are 16 residues in the CDR3. Written as DNA, the CDR3 is TGTGCCAGCAGTTACTCGTATATGTCCCGCAATCAGCCCCAGCATTTT. It yields the protein CASSYSYMSRNQPQHF.

This chain uses TRBV6-4 with TRBJ2-3; possible D gene TRBD1, 6 bases. V lost 0 bases and J 3 bases, leaving 10 bases between the germline ends. CDR1 is MRHNA, CDR2 SNTAGT, per germline. The CDR3 runs to 15 residues. CDR3 protein: CASSDSPGATDTQYF. CDR3 DNA: TGTGCCAGCAGTGACTCCCCAGGGGCGACAGATACGCAGTATTTT.

As regards this clone: Other DNA sequences in this specimen translate into the identical CDR3. V gene TRBV7-9 combines with J gene TRBJ1-6; D is unclear. Germline V gives CDR1 SEHNR, CDR2 FQNEAQ (reference sequence). The CDR3 runs to 13 residues. Trimming left V 3 bases short and J 9 bases short, with 9 bases between. In DNA form, the CDR3 reads TGTGCCAGCAGCTTCATTGAGGGTTCACCCCTCCACTTT. As protein: CASSFIEGSPLHF.

The genes are TRBV7-9 and TRBJ2-1; TRBD2 matches at 10 bases. V trimming: 5 bases; J trimming: 3 bases; junction bases outside the gene matches: 4. This CDR3 spans 15 amino acids. Germline lookup yields CDR1 SEHNR and CDR2 FQNEAQ (reference sequence). In DNA, the CDR3 is TGTGCCAGCAGCCGCCGGACTAGCGGCTACAATGAGCAGTTCTTC. Translating it yields CASSRRTSGYNEQFF.

The chain has TRBV7-8 and TRBJ2-3, with a possible D match to TRBD1 (5 bases). Trimming removed 3 bases at V and 3 bases at J, with 13 bases between. The CDR3 runs 15 residues. Germline values: CDR1 SGHVS, CDR2 FQNEAQ. The CDR3 spells CASSFNRKITDTQYF. DNA of the CDR3: TGTGCCAGCAGCTTTAACAGGAAGATAACAGATACGCAGTATTTT.

CDR3: CATSRDLGRAGHGYTF. The CDR3, as DNA: TGTGCCACCAGCAGAGATCTTGGCAGGGCAGGCCATGGCTACACCTTC. The chain uses TRBV15 and TRBJ1-2; a weak D match, TRBD1 (5 bases). The CDR3 extends over 16 amino acids. CDR1 and CDR2 from the germline V gene are LNHNV and YYDKDF (reference sequence). The germline V and J ends were trimmed by 0 bases and 6 bases, with 17 bases remaining between them.

The chain couples TRBV2 to TRBJ1-2; no clear D gene. V was pared by 4 bases and J by 3 bases, with 9 bases between. CDR1 is SNHLY and CDR2 is FYNNEI in the germline V gene. This CDR3 is built from 13 residues. The CDR3 loop is CASSVLQDYGYTF. In nucleotides, the CDR3 is TGTGCCAGCAGTGTTCTCCAGGACTATGGCTACACCTTC.

V usage is TRBV6-2 or TRBV6-3 and J usage is TRBJ2-2; 7 bases align to TRBD2. CDR1 is MNHEY and CDR2 is SVGEGT in the germline V gene. Trimming removed 1 base from V and 6 bases from J; junction bases left unmatched: 8. The CDR3 extends over 16 amino acids. The CDR3 nucleotides are TGTGCCAGCAGTTACTATCCCAGGGAGGGCTCCGGGGAGCTGTTTTTT. Translated, it gives CASSYYPREGSGELFF.

This chain connects TRBV6-5 to TRBJ1-2; D is possibly TRBD1 (5 bases). The CDR3 consists of 15 residues. Germline values: CDR1 MNHEY, CDR2 SVGAGI. V lost 6 bases to trimming and J lost 3 bases, with 17 bases between them. The CDR3 DNA is TGTGCCAGCAGGGACTCATGGGGGGGTTACTATGGCTACACCTTC. Protein: CASRDSWGGYYGYTF.

This clone was detected a few times. The rearrangement links TRBV18 to TRBJ2-7; 9 nucleotides agree with TRBD1. The CDR3 sequence is 14 residues long. V was clipped by 3 bases and J by 4 bases; unmatched bases: 4. The germline V gene encodes CDR1 KGHSH and CDR2 LQKENI. As DNA, the CDR3 is TGTGCCAGCTCACCGGACAGGGGTAAATACGAGCAGTACTTC. Its translation is CASSPDRGKYEQYF.